This T cell receptor beta chain emerged from a study of shared clonotypes between healthy human individuals. Whole-study context: A couple of women and a few men aged 18 to 49 served as donors.

Only CD45RO-negative cells positively selected for CCR7 counted as naive CD8 cells, so terminally differentiated effector memory CD45RA+ cells were excluded. V lost 1 base to trimming and J lost 0 bases, with 13 bases between them. This CDR3 has 16 amino acids. From germline, CDR1 is LNHNV and CDR2 YYDKDF (reference sequence). Concerning this clone itself: What it binds is not known.

Study-wide findings and caveats: Donors were few, which limited the genetic and exposure-history diversity represented. It was anticipated that sequencing depth would influence how many clonotypes donors shared.

Investigators spread the genomic DNA of each subset evenly over several immunoSEQ plates. Clones were read by immunoSEQ multiplex PCR, and TCRdb kept only the in-frame ones, dropping some. The sample shows roughly 850,000 clones, about 97% of them seen only once. This sequence joins TRBV15 and TRBJ2-7, with D possibly being TRBD2 (5 bases). The receptor was isolated from a man aged 25-45 years in good health. Sequenced input: naive CD8+ T cells sorted from blood. CDR3 loop: CATSRVEGVLSYEQYF. The CDR3, as DNA: TGTGCCACCAGCAGAGTTGAGGGAGTGCTCTCCTACGAGCAGTACTTC.